Presented here are 25 T cell receptor beta chains from one specimen sequenced in a study of CXCR3-negative and CXCR3-positive naive CD8 T cells. Through 5' RACE with UMI labels, the TRB cDNA libraries were prepared. TCRdb reprocessed the 5' RACE reads and reports one entry per CDR3 protein, with no DNA. This sample lists tens of thousands of distinct CDR3 sequences; its ten largest clones have roughly a quarter. Source material: memory CD8+ T cells from blood. Every receptor here comes from a human donor in good health. Some clones in this sample may be carry-over from other donors' samples.

The chain is built from TRBV4-3 and TRBJ1-2; TCRdb returns TRBD1, unconfirmable since there is no DNA. The CDR3 contains 19 residues. Germline V gene sequence: CDR1 LGHNA, CDR2 YSLEER. CDR3 region: CASSQEMAGQGALPYGYTF.

The chain has TRBV6-5 and TRBJ2-5; TCRdb reports TRBD1, a call that lacks DNA to check it against. CDR3 length: 16 amino acids. Per the germline V gene, CDR1 is MNHEY and CDR2 is SVGAGI. The CDR3 here is CASRSMTGDARETQYF.

The chain couples TRBV9 to TRBJ1-1. This CDR3 has 15 amino acids. The germline CDR1 and CDR2 sequences are SGDLS and YYNGEE. The CDR3: CASSVRRDRNTEAFF.

The chain recombines TRBV7-9 with TRBJ2-7. This CDR3 is 13 amino acids long. Germline-derived CDR1 and CDR2 are SEHNR and FQNEAQ (reference sequence). Here the CDR3 reads CASSFREYYEQYF. The full variable domain, rest sourced from reference TRBV7-9 and TRBJ2-7, is DTGVSQNPRHKITKRGQNVTFRCDPISEHNRLYWYRQTLGQGPEFLTYFQNEAQLEKSRLLSDRFSAERPKGSFSTLEIQRTEQGDSAMYLCASSFREYYEQYFGPGTRLTVT.

J is TRBJ2-1 and V is TRBV3-1; the D call of TRBD2 rests on TCRdb alone, since no DNA is present to check it. CDR1 is LGHDT and CDR2 is YNNKEL in the germline V gene (reference sequence). The CDR3 loop spans 13 amino acids. CDR3 region: CAVIGLVDNEQFF.

This rearrangement joins TRBV29-1 to TRBJ1-1; the D gene TCRdb calls, TRBD1, cannot be checked with no DNA. This CDR3 spans 14 amino acids. Germline V gives CDR1 SQVTM, CDR2 ANQGSEA. CDR3 in amino acids: CSVEDLFGGTEAFF.

The chain links TRBV20-1 to TRBJ1-1. This CDR3 region has 15 residues. Germline assignment: CDR1 DFQATT and CDR2 SNEGSKA (reference sequence). The CDR3 region is CSARDYSSANTEAFF.

The chain carries TRBV5-1 and TRBJ2-1; TCRdb designates TRBD2, a call that cannot be tested without DNA. Per the germline V gene, CDR1 is SGHRS and CDR2 is YFSETQ. CDR3 size: 15 residues. CDR3 in amino acids: CASSLGTSGRDEQFF.

V gene TRBV7-9 combines with J gene TRBJ2-1; TCRdb designates TRBD2, a call that cannot be tested without DNA. Germline-derived CDR1 and CDR2 are SEHNR and FQNEAQ (reference sequence). The CDR3 totals 17 residues. The CDR3 spells CASSLVLGTSGGYEQFF.

This chain uses TRBV6-6 with TRBJ2-3; lacking DNA, the TRBD1 call made by TCRdb goes unchecked. The CDR3 contains 14 residues. CDR1 MNHNY and CDR2 SVGAGI come from the germline V gene (reference sequence). This CDR3 is CASTPEDTTDTQYF.

The rearrangement joins TRBV7-3 to TRBJ1-6. CDR1 is SGHTA and CDR2 is FQGTGA in the germline V gene. The CDR3 consists of 17 residues. The CDR3 is CASSLYAASSYNSPLHF.

V usage is TRBV7-9 and J usage is TRBJ2-7; lacking DNA, the TRBD1 call made by TCRdb goes unchecked. The length of the CDR3 is 16 residues. CDR1 is SEHNR, CDR2 FQNEAQ, per germline (reference sequence). The CDR3 loop reads CASSHPVGQGTYEQYF.

The chain links TRBV7-9 to TRBJ2-1. CDR1 is SEHNR and CDR2 is FQNEAQ in the germline V gene (reference sequence). The CDR3 sequence is 15 residues long. The CDR3 loop is CASSLAGQDYNEQFF.

This chain connects TRBV28 to TRBJ2-3; the TRBD1 assignment by TCRdb is unverifiable without DNA. CDR3 length: 15 amino acids. Germline V lookup: CDR1 MDHEN, CDR2 SYDVKM. CDR3 amino acids: CASSQRQGRTDTQYF.

The chain is built from TRBV5-1 and TRBJ1-1. This CDR3 is 11 amino acids long. CDR1 and CDR2 (germline): SGHRS, YFSETQ. The CDR3 sequence is CASNAGTEAFF.

The chain has TRBV27 and TRBJ2-1; the TRBD2 assignment by TCRdb is unverifiable without DNA. Germline CDR1 reads MNHEY; CDR2 reads SMNVEV (reference sequence). The CDR3 length is 15 residues. The CDR3: CASTLSGSGYNEQFF.

The chain couples TRBV7-9 to TRBJ1-1. The V gene's germline CDR1 is SEHNR and CDR2 FQNEAQ (reference sequence). CDR3 length: 14 residues. The CDR3 region is CASSLEHPDSEAFF.

This chain connects TRBV12-3 or TRBV12-4 to TRBJ1-1; the D gene TCRdb calls, TRBD1, cannot be checked with no DNA. This CDR3 region has 14 residues. This CDR3 reads CASSGRTGVSEAFF.

The chain employs TRBV7-6 and TRBJ2-3. CDR3 size: 12 residues. Germline CDR1 reads SGHVS; CDR2 reads FNYEAQ. The CDR3 spells CASSQGTDTQYF.

The genes are TRBV5-1 and TRBJ2-1; TCRdb reports TRBD1, a call that lacks DNA to check it against. This CDR3 comprises 14 residues. Germline V gene lookup returns CDR1 SGHRS and CDR2 YFSETQ. The CDR3 here is CASRWRTGDNEQFF.

V is TRBV15 and J is TRBJ1-5; TCRdb proposes TRBD1, but this gene call is untestable without DNA. The CDR3 runs to 14 residues. Germline lookup yields CDR1 LNHNV and CDR2 YYDKDF (reference sequence). Here the CDR3 reads CATHGGASNQPQHF.

V gene TRBV7-9 combines with J gene TRBJ2-1; TCRdb names TRBD2, which stays unverified in the absence of DNA. This CDR3 has 16 residues. Looked up from germline, CDR1 is SEHNR and CDR2 is FQNEAQ (reference sequence). CDR3 amino acids: CASSQMSGGSRNEQFF.

This chain uses TRBV7-9 with TRBJ1-1. CDR1 and CDR2 (germline): SEHNR, FQNEAQ (reference sequence). The CDR3 length is 14 residues. CDR3 protein: CASSLIGVNTEAFF.

The J gene is TRBJ2-7, the V gene TRBV5-1; no DNA is available, so the TRBD2 call from TCRdb remains unchecked. Germline loops: CDR1 SGHRS, CDR2 YFSETQ. The CDR3 consists of 17 residues. CDR3 residues: CASSLEGTSGIFYEQYF.

This chain connects TRBV11-3 to TRBJ1-1; absent DNA, TCRdb's TRBD1 call cannot be checked. CDR3 length equals 17 residues. Looked up from germline, CDR1 is SGHNT and CDR2 is YENEEA. This CDR3 is CASSSTTGEELFTEAFF.